This entry is about one T cell receptor beta chain. What it recognizes is unknown. As every portion of the isolated RNA was reverse transcribed, the sequencing read expressed TCRB transcripts. The data were produced by immunoSEQ multiplex PCR, yet TCRdb's version contains in-frame clones alone and is incomplete. The sample includes around 360,000 clones, approximately 12% of them seen just once. These data originate in a study of beta chain features in type 1 diabetes. The study's findings and limits: A pattern of fewer insertions and more deletions at VDJ junctions was seen in type 1 diabetes patients. When Type 1 diabetes patients were examined, their TCRB CDR3s proved moderately but significantly shorter in all four CD4+ subsets.

The sequence was obtained from a young woman with type 1 diabetes. Sequencing input: naive CD4+ T cells from blood.

In nucleotides, the CDR3 is TGCAGCGGCAGGACCGGGACAGGGGGCTGGAATGAGCAGTTCTTC. This codes for CSGRTGTGGWNEQFF. This chain uses TRBV29-1 with TRBJ2-1; 12 bases match TRBD1. Looked up from germline, CDR1 is SQVTM and CDR2 is ANQGSEA. The CDR3 is made up of 15 amino acids. With 7 bases clipped from V and 7 bases from J, the junction kept 11 bases outside the gene matches.